This passage covers 18 T cell receptor beta chains from one sample sequenced in a study of blood T cell repertoires in COVID-19. The table came from immunoSEQ multiplex PCR; TCRdb's copy has only in-frame clones and leaves some out. Of about 120,000 clones in the sample, approximately 90% were seen once. What was sequenced was peripheral blood. The origin of the receptors is a human donor with active COVID-19. The donor label of this sample is uncertain.

V is TRBV30 and J is TRBJ1-3; D remains unclear. Germline CDR1 is GTSNPN and CDR2 is SVGIG (reference sequence). The CDR3 is 14 amino acids. V was cut by 0 bases and J by 3 bases, with 9 bases left in between. CDR3 sequence: CAWSVPGYGNTIYF. DNA for the CDR3: TGTGCCTGGAGTGTACCCGGTTATGGAAACACCATATATTTT.

This clone is medium-sized (0.01 to 0.1%) in the sample. V is TRBV7-9 and J is TRBJ2-1, with TRBD2 as a possible D gene (6 bases). The V gene lost 5 bases and the J gene lost 2 bases, with 25 bases spanning the gap. The germline V gene has CDR1 SEHNR and CDR2 FQNEAQ (reference sequence). The CDR3 has 19 residues. This chain's CDR3 is CASSDSLGVAGMTYNEQFF. The CDR3 nucleotides read TGTGCCAGCAGCGATAGTCTGGGGGTGGCGGGGATGACCTACAATGAGCAGTTCTTC.

This chain links TRBV7-3 with TRBJ1-6, with 10 bases lining up with TRBD1. Losses at the gene ends were 5 bases for V and 10 bases for J; bases not matched to a gene: 8. The CDR3 is 15 amino acids. The germline V gene encodes CDR1 SGHTA and CDR2 FQGTGA. CDR3 region: CASSPSGDRGSPLHF. The CDR3 coding sequence is TGTGCCAGCAGCCCGAGTGGGGACAGGGGATCACCCCTCCACTTT.

This chain joins TRBV3-1 (or the pseudogene TRBV3-2) and TRBJ1-4; D gene unclear. This CDR3 comprises 14 residues. CDR1 is LGHDT, CDR2 YNNKEL, per germline (reference sequence). V dropped 3 bases and J dropped 1 base, with 6 bases sitting between them. The CDR3 spells CASSHSLTNEKLFF. The CDR3 coding sequence is TGTGCCAGCAGCCATTCCCTAACTAATGAAAAACTGTTTTTT.

This rearrangement joins TRBV30 to TRBJ1-2; D perhaps matches TRBD1 (5 bases). The germline V gene has CDR1 GTSNPN and CDR2 SVGIG (reference sequence). The CDR3 has 14 amino acids. V shed 4 bases and J shed 3 bases, with 15 bases lying between them. The CDR3 DNA reads as TGTGCCTGGAAAGGAGAACAGGCCTACTATGGCTACACCTTC. The encoded protein is CAWKGEQAYYGYTF.

V usage is TRBV5-1 and J usage is TRBJ1-6, with D unresolved. The CDR3 contains 13 residues. The germline gives CDR1 SGHRS, CDR2 YFSETQ. V dropped 2 bases and J dropped 7 bases, with 7 bases sitting between them. The CDR3 DNA reads as TGCGCCAGCAGCTTAGGAGGAAATTCACCCCTCCACTTT. Residues: CASSLGGNSPLHF.

This clone was found once. The chain combines TRBV18 with TRBJ2-2, with a tentative D call TRBD1 (5 bases). The CDR3 spans 14 residues. Germline V gives CDR1 KGHSH, CDR2 LQKENI. V was cut by 0 bases and J by 3 bases, with 5 bases left in between. The CDR3 DNA sequence: TGTGCCAGCTCACCACCGACAGACACCGGGGAGCTGTTTTTT. Translating gives CASSPPTDTGELFF.

V and J are TRBV5-4 and TRBJ1-2; TRBD1 aligns across 8 bases. Germline CDR1 and CDR2: SGHNT and YYREEE (reference sequence). J lost 6 bases, V lost 6 bases, and 7 bases had no gene match. The CDR3 extends over 13 amino acids. The CDR3, as DNA: TGTGCCAGCAACCCGGCAGGGGGCCATGGCTACACCTTC. Its translation: CASNPAGGHGYTF.

The table lists this clone with a count of one. The chain carries TRBV7-8 and TRBJ2-5, with a weak D call TRBD1 (6 bases). The germline CDR1 and CDR2 sequences are SGHVS and FQNEAQ. This CDR3 contains 16 residues. Trimming removed 1 base at V and 5 bases at J, with 17 bases between. The CDR3 here is CASSLVRGDRMETQYF. The DNA for the CDR3 is TGTGCCAGCAGCTTAGTTAGGGGAGACAGGATGGAGACCCAGTACTTC.

The chain has TRBV12-3 or TRBV12-4 and TRBJ1-1; D is unresolved. The CDR3 runs to 13 residues. V lost 6 bases to trimming and J lost 4 bases, with 12 bases between them. CDR3 coding DNA: TGTGCCAGCAGCGTCCCCGCAGGCACTGAAGCTTTCTTT. This encodes CASSVPAGTEAFF.

This chain connects TRBV5-3 to TRBJ1-5; the D gene is possibly TRBD1 (6 bases). TRBV5-3 is filed as an ORF, its function uncertain. V lost 4 bases and J lost 4, with 18 bases in between. This CDR3 is 16 amino acids long. The CDR3 bases are TGTGCCAGAAGCCGATTCCGGGACACGAAAAATCAGCCCCAGCATTTT. This gives the protein CARSRFRDTKNQPQHF.

The chain has TRBV29-1 and TRBJ2-5; 12 bases fit TRBD1. Germline CDR1 reads SQVTM; CDR2 reads ANQGSEA. The CDR3 runs 20 residues. After removal of 0 bases from V and 1 base from J, the junction contained 15 bases not matched to a gene. CDR3: CSVEDPRPGTGGDTQETQYF. DNA for the CDR3: TGCAGCGTTGAAGACCCACGTCCCGGGACAGGGGGCGACACCCAAGAGACCCAGTACTTC. The full variable domain, its missing parts supplied by reference TRBV29-1 and TRBJ2-5, is SAVISQKPSRDICQRGTSLTIQCQVDSQVTMMFWYRQQPGQSLTLIATANQGSEATYESGFVIDKFPISRPNLTFSTLTVSNMSPEDSSIYLCSVEDPRPGTGGDTQETQYFGPGTRLLVL.

As concerns this clone: At one end, the junction sequence differs from germline, possibly due to a read error. The gene calls are TRBV7-7 and TRBJ2-5; 8 bases agree with TRBD1. Per the germline V gene, CDR1 is SSHAT and CDR2 is FNYEAQ (reference sequence). This CDR3 region has 16 residues. CDR3 DNA: TGTGCTAGCAGCTCAAGGACAGGGTCGCCCGGAGAGACCCAGTACTTC. Its translation is CASSSRTGSPGETQYF.

The V and J genes are TRBV4-3 and TRBJ1-1, with D possibly TRBD1 on 6 matching bases. There are 16 residues in the CDR3. The germline V and J ends were trimmed by 8 bases and 1 base, with 20 bases remaining between them. Germline V gives CDR1 LGHNA, CDR2 YSLEER. CDR3 nucleotide sequence: TGCGCCAGCCGCTTTCGGCCGGGACAAAAGAACACTGAAGCTTTCTTT. Protein sequence: CASRFRPGQKNTEAFF.

This chain joins TRBV3-1 (or the pseudogene TRBV3-2) and TRBJ2-2; possibly TRBD2 for D (7 bases). This CDR3 comprises 19 residues. Trimming cost V 3 bases and J 6 bases, with 26 bases left between them. From germline, CDR1 is LGHDT and CDR2 YNNKEL (reference sequence). CDR3 DNA: TGTGCCAGCAGCCACCCCAGGGACGGGGGGCTCCAACATCCCGGGGAGCTGTTTTTT. As protein: CASSHPRDGGLQHPGELFF.

This chain links TRBV6-5 with TRBJ2-7, with D possibly being TRBD1 (6 bases). Trimming pared 0 bases from V and 6 bases from J, leaving 12 bases between. The CDR3 totals 14 residues. Germline V gene sequence: CDR1 MNHEY, CDR2 SVGAGI. The CDR3 loop reads CASSYSTGNSEQYF. In DNA form, the CDR3 reads TGTGCCAGCAGTTACTCCACAGGGAATTCCGAGCAGTACTTC.

J is TRBJ1-5 and V is TRBV7-9; D is undetermined. Germline CDR1 is SEHNR and CDR2 is FQNEAQ (reference sequence). V dropped 5 bases and J dropped 5 bases, with 10 bases sitting between them. This CDR3 is 13 amino acids long. Here the CDR3 reads CASSATQDQPQHF. The CDR3 DNA sequence: TGTGCCAGCAGCGCCACGCAGGATCAGCCCCAGCATTTT.

The gene calls are TRBV25-1 and TRBJ1-2; D is ambiguous. The CDR3 spans 11 residues. Deletions cut 4 bases from V and 7 bases from J, with 7 bases between. Germline values: CDR1 MGHDK, CDR2 SYGVNS. Here the CDR3 reads CASSGGSGYTF. The CDR3 coding sequence is TGTGCCAGCAGTGGAGGTTCTGGCTACACCTTC.